This is a list of T cell receptor beta chains from one sample in a study of response to subunit inactivated influenza vaccine. TCRdb reanalysed the RT-PCR reads using MiXCR and keeps one entry per CDR3 protein. The table includes 300,000 to 350,000 distinct CDR3 sequences, 22% detected once. The starting material was PBMCs from blood, obtained around 22 months after vaccination. These receptors came from a man aged 50-75 years who received an inactivated influenza vaccine. The CDR3 runs from the conserved cysteine through the conserved F or W. The D gene is left open where the match is weak. A row's size may be missing; if present it is once, few, many or a size class.

d_call clone_size j_call v_call cdr3_aa cdr3_nt
TRBD2 few TRBJ2-1 TRBV20-1 CSARRGLAGVSSYNEQFF TGCAGTGCTAGACGGGGTCTAGCGGGAGTTAGCTCCTACAATGAGCAGTTCTTC
- - TRBJ2-3 TRBV29-1 CSVKAGIDTQYF TGCAGCGTTAAGGCAGGGATAGATACGCAGTATTTT
- - TRBJ1-3 TRBV5-1 CASSFDGQLSGNTIYF TGCGCCAGCAGCTTTGACGGACAACTCTCTGGAAACACCATATATTTT
- - TRBJ1-2 TRBV12-3/TRBV12-4 CACSLRSGTRPLRDGYTF TGTGCCTGCAGTTTAAGATCGGGGACCCGTCCGCTCAGGGATGGCTACACCTTC
TRBD1 - TRBJ1-1 TRBV3-1 CASSQGGRGQGNTEAFF TGTGCCAGCAGCCAAGGAGGCAGAGGACAGGGGAACACTGAAGCTTTCTTT
TRBD1 few TRBJ2-5 TRBV5-1 CASSSFPGQGETQYF TGCGCCAGCAGCTCTTTCCCGGGACAGGGAGAGACCCAGTACTTC
TRBD2 - TRBJ2-1 TRBV20-1 CSAPATSGGPNEQFF TGCAGTGCTCCCGCTACTAGCGGGGGGCCCAATGAGCAGTTCTTC
- - TRBJ2-2 TRBV7-3 CASSPKGSTGELFF TGTGCCAGCAGCCCGAAGGGTTCCACCGGGGAGCTGTTTTTT
- - TRBJ1-5 TRBV4-1 CASSQGLYSNQPQHF TGCGCCAGCAGCCAAGGACTTTATAGCAATCAGCCCCAGCATTTT
TRBD1 - TRBJ1-1 TRBV19 CASSKRTGAMNTEAFF TGTGCCAGTAGTAAGCGGACAGGGGCGATGAACACTGAAGCTTTCTTT